These 10 T cell receptor beta chains share one sample of origin, sequenced in a study of OX40 agonist ivuxolimab in advanced cancers. The protocol was immunoSEQ multiplex PCR, while the TCRdb copy is restricted to in-frame clones and leaves out a portion. Altogether 65,000 to 95,000 clones are present, about nine tenths being singletons, with the ten largest covering approximately 6.5%. Here the sequenced sample was CD4+ or CD8+ T cells sorted from blood, taken in a trial of the OX40 agonist ivuxolimab. These receptor sequences come from an adult with an advanced solid tumor such as melanoma, head and neck, liver or kidney cancer.

The chain couples TRBV27 to TRBJ1-1, with a possible D match to TRBD1 (5 bases). CDR1 MNHEY and CDR2 SMNVEV come from the germline V gene (reference sequence). Trimming removed 0 bases from V and 3 bases from J, with 8 bases in between. The CDR3 runs 14 residues. CDR3 in DNA: TGTGCCAGCAGTTTATCAGGGGCACACACTGAAGCTTTCTTT. Translation gives CASSLSGAHTEAFF.

This clone was detected only once. The chain carries TRBV7-9 and TRBJ2-7; 8 nucleotides match TRBD1. The CDR3 has 14 amino acids. J gave up 5 bases and V 5 bases, and 8 bases lay outside the gene matches. CDR1 is SEHNR, CDR2 FQNEAQ, per germline (reference sequence). The CDR3 DNA is TGTGCCAGCAGCCTCGGACAGGGCCAAAACGAGCAGTACTTC. Protein product: CASSLGQGQNEQYF.

The V call is TRBV6-1, the J call TRBJ2-7; TRBD1 matches 9 bases. V lost 6 bases, J lost 2 bases, and 2 bases stayed unmatched. This CDR3 spans 13 amino acids. The germline CDR1 and CDR2 sequences are MNHNS and SASEGT. The CDR3 sequence: CASSYRGPYEQYF. CDR3 DNA: TGTGCCAGCAGCTACAGGGGGCCCTACGAGCAGTACTTC.

The gene calls are TRBV4-1 and TRBJ1-5; D possibly corresponds to TRBD1 (6 bases). Germline lookup yields CDR1 MGHRA and CDR2 YSYEKL. The CDR3 runs to 16 residues. Trimming removed 0 bases at V and 2 bases at J, with 11 bases between. The CDR3 sequence is CASSQDPSGGNQPQHF. The CDR3 region has the DNA TGCGCCAGCAGCCAAGATCCCTCAGGGGGCAATCAGCCCCAGCATTTT.

The chain recombines TRBV4-1 with TRBJ1-5, with D perhaps TRBD1 (5 bases). In germline, CDR1 is MGHRA, CDR2 YSYEKL. The CDR3 spans 15 residues. The V end was cut by 4 bases, the J end by 5 bases, with 15 bases between. The CDR3 protein is CASSPREGDYQPQHF. The CDR3 bases are TGCGCCAGCAGCCCGAGGGAAGGGGACTATCAGCCCCAGCATTTT.

The gene calls are TRBV18 and TRBJ2-3; TRBD1 or TRBD2 may be the D gene (6 bases each). V was cut by 6 bases and J by 0 bases, with 19 bases left in between. Germline V gene data show CDR1 as KGHSH and CDR2 as LQKENI. This CDR3 is 17 amino acids long. The CDR3 loop reads CASSQRGTGTSTDTQYF. CDR3 DNA: TGTGCCAGCTCCCAACGGGGAACAGGGACTAGCACAGATACGCAGTATTTT.

The rearrangement links TRBV28 to TRBJ2-5, with D unresolved. V was pared by 3 bases and J by 5 bases, with 4 bases between. CDR3 length: 11 amino acids. Germline V gene data show CDR1 as MDHEN and CDR2 as SYDVKM. The CDR3 nucleotides read TGTGCCAGCAGTTTTCATGAGACCCAGTACTTC. It specifies CASSFHETQYF.

The chain recombines TRBV10-3 with TRBJ1-3, with D possibly TRBD1 on 6 matching bases. V was cut by 6 bases and J by 0 bases, with 12 bases left in between. Germline CDR1 is ENHRY and CDR2 is SYGVKD. This CDR3 is built from 15 residues. For the CDR3, the DNA is TGTGCCATCAGGCGGGGGCCAGGCTCTGGAAACACCATATATTTT. Translating it yields CAIRRGPGSGNTIYF.

This chain joins TRBV18 and TRBJ2-7, with 11 bases identical to TRBD1. This CDR3 contains 15 residues. The V gene's germline CDR1 is KGHSH and CDR2 LQKENI. Trimming took 6 bases from V and 4 from J; bases not matched to a gene: 8. Here the CDR3 DNA reads TGTGCCAGCTCGCGCGGGACAGGGGGTCGGTACGAGCAGTACTTC. As protein: CASSRGTGGRYEQYF.

The chain employs TRBV5-4 and TRBJ1-2; tentative D call: TRBD1 (6 bases). Germline V gives CDR1 SGHNT, CDR2 YYREEE (reference sequence). Trimming cost V 1 base and J 4 bases, with 17 bases left between them. The CDR3 is 16 residues long. CDR3 DNA sequence: TGTGCCAGCAGCTTGCCCACTGCGGGGGGCGGCTATGGCTACACCTTC. Its protein is CASSLPTAGGGYGYTF.